The T cell receptor (beta chain) described here comes from a study of technical replicates of blood from a few donors. After removal of 6 bases from V and 6 bases from J, the junction contained 4 bases not matched to a gene. Looked up from germline, CDR1 is MGHRA and CDR2 is YSYEKL. This CDR3 spans 14 amino acids. Profiled with immunoSEQ multiplex PCR; TCRdb holds only in-frame clones, not every one. The sample includes over 50,000 clones, approximately 89% seen only once; the top ten take around 5.2%. The sequencing input was PBMCs. The receptor's source is a human donor in good health. Some clones in this sample may be carry-over from other donors' samples. The chain joins TRBV4-1 to TRBJ1-4; the match to TRBD1 covers 10 bases. DNA for the CDR3: TGCGCCAGCAGTTCCGGACAGGGGGATGAAAAACTGTTTTTT. Protein product: CASSSGQGDEKLFF.